These T cell receptor beta chains were read from a single sample in a study of shared clonotypes between healthy human individuals. The repertoire was sequenced with immunoSEQ multiplex PCR; TCRdb's copy has only in-frame clones and lacks some. The sample has hundreds of thousands of clones; around 97% are singletons. Specimen: naive CD4+ T cells sorted from blood. The receptors shown here come from a woman aged 25 to 39 in good health. The CDR3 runs from the conserved cysteine through the conserved F or W.

V gene: TRBV18; J gene: TRBJ1-1; CDR3 protein: CASGGQGMNTEAFF
V gene: TRBV28; J gene: TRBJ2-1; CDR3 protein: CASRNAGTGSLNEQFF
V gene: TRBV5-1; J gene: TRBJ2-7; CDR3 protein: CASSPSGGTYEQYF
V gene: TRBV2; J gene: TRBJ2-1; CDR3 protein: CASREDYNEQFF
V gene: TRBV5-1; J gene: TRBJ2-7; CDR3 protein: CASSFVGRVSYEQYF
V gene: TRBV29-1; J gene: TRBJ2-5; CDR3 protein: CSVERIGQGSYF
V gene: TRBV6-6; J gene: TRBJ2-3; CDR3 protein: CASRVPLADTQYF
V gene: TRBV6-6; J gene: TRBJ1-5; CDR3 protein: CASSYSTGYSNQPQHF
V gene: TRBV10-3; J gene: TRBJ1-1; CDR3 protein: CATGTVGTEAFF
V gene: TRBV28; J gene: TRBJ1-2; CDR3 protein: CASSLLIIPNYGYTF
V gene: TRBV18; J gene: TRBJ2-7; CDR3 protein: CASSPPGLAGRPYEQYF
V gene: TRBV27; J gene: TRBJ2-7; CDR3 protein: CASSGTGYEQYF
V gene: TRBV18; J gene: TRBJ1-3; CDR3 protein: CASSPSEGGNTIYF
V gene: TRBV28; J gene: TRBJ2-3; CDR3 protein: CASSSLAGITDTQYF
V gene: TRBV27; J gene: TRBJ1-5; CDR3 protein: CASSLGRQGGNQPQHF
V gene: TRBV6-1; J gene: TRBJ1-3; CDR3 protein: CASNPRRLSGNTIYF
V gene: TRBV7-9; J gene: TRBJ2-1; CDR3 protein: CASSLLAGGDEQFF
V gene: TRBV5-1; J gene: TRBJ1-2; CDR3 protein: CASRHRSNYGYTF
V gene: TRBV11-3; J gene: TRBJ2-2; CDR3 protein: CASSFNGWDSDGGELFF
V gene: TRBV29-1; J gene: TRBJ2-1; CDR3 protein: CTVNPGGSSYNEQFF
V gene: TRBV16; J gene: TRBJ1-2; CDR3 protein: CASSPGDGYTF
V gene: TRBV6-5; J gene: NA; CDR3 protein: CASSYSSGQGYEQYF
V gene: TRBV15; J gene: TRBJ2-5; CDR3 protein: CATSRGREWETQYF
V gene: TRBV28; J gene: TRBJ2-1; CDR3 protein: CASSSGGQTYNEQFF
V gene: TRBV6-5; J gene: TRBJ1-5; CDR3 protein: CASSYSISGQPQHF
V gene: TRBV2; J gene: TRBJ1-2; CDR3 protein: CASTFGSGGYTF
V gene: TRBV2; J gene: TRBJ1-4; CDR3 protein: CASTQFGEKLFF
V gene: TRBV28; J gene: TRBJ2-1; CDR3 protein: CATIPGGSSYNEQFF
V gene: TRBV5-1; J gene: TRBJ2-3; CDR3 protein: CASTLTGAVTDTQYF
V gene: TRBV29-1; J gene: TRBJ2-7; CDR3 protein: CSVEDWGTGGSYEQYF
V gene: TRBV19; J gene: TRBJ1-4; CDR3 protein: CASSIDRRDRDLLEKLFF
V gene: TRBV25-1; J gene: TRBJ1-2; CDR3 protein: CASSASVRDYGYTF
V gene: TRBV19; J gene: TRBJ2-1; CDR3 protein: CASRTGGGLAGVRSANEQFF
V gene: TRBV19; J gene: TRBJ1-5; CDR3 protein: CASSATGYGQPQHF
V gene: TRBV6-5; J gene: TRBJ2-3; CDR3 protein: CASRGQAVSTDTQYF
V gene: TRBV10-1; J gene: TRBJ2-5; CDR3 protein: CASSEAGGEETQYF
V gene: TRBV7-9; J gene: TRBJ1-2; CDR3 protein: CASSLHRDREVQYGYTF
V gene: TRBV10-3; J gene: TRBJ1-1; CDR3 protein: CAISETQSMNTEAFF
V gene: TRBV28; J gene: TRBJ2-1; CDR3 protein: CASSLGEYEQFF
V gene: TRBV2; J gene: TRBJ2-2; CDR3 protein: CASTGDTGELFF
V gene: TRBV28; J gene: TRBJ1-4; CDR3 protein: CASSPRRIEKLFF
V gene: TRBV2; J gene: TRBJ2-1; CDR3 protein: CASSGQASGYNEQFF
V gene: TRBV28; J gene: TRBJ1-2; CDR3 protein: CASSTPRPGYTF
V gene: TRBV7-9; J gene: TRBJ2-3; CDR3 protein: CASTNRDRGRTDTQYF
V gene: TRBV5-1; J gene: TRBJ2-7; CDR3 protein: CASSLSGTALYEQYF
V gene: TRBV25-1; J gene: TRBJ2-3; CDR3 protein: CASSEFGGGGDTQYF
V gene: TRBV30; J gene: TRBJ1-5; CDR3 protein: CAWSPGVHQPQHF
V gene: TRBV18; J gene: TRBJ1-5; CDR3 protein: CASSPNDGINQPQHF
V gene: TRBV28; J gene: TRBJ2-5; CDR3 protein: CASSLGVLETQYF
V gene: TRBV28; J gene: TRBJ2-1; CDR3 protein: CASSWWGYNEQFF
V gene: TRBV14; J gene: TRBJ1-1; CDR3 protein: CASSQRTGWNTEAFF
V gene: TRBV6-5; J gene: TRBJ1-1; CDR3 protein: CASHRGGGTEAFF
V gene: TRBV19; J gene: TRBJ2-1; CDR3 protein: CASATPPNEQFF
V gene: TRBV10-3; J gene: TRBJ2-7; CDR3 protein: CAISEAYEQYF
V gene: TRBV27; J gene: TRBJ2-1; CDR3 protein: CASSLASGRGPYNEQFF
V gene: TRBV28; J gene: TRBJ1-4; CDR3 protein: CASSWGHQGEKLFF
V gene: TRBV29-1; J gene: TRBJ1-2; CDR3 protein: CSVPKGSYGYTF